Presented here are 6 T cell receptor beta chains from one specimen sequenced in a study of OX40 agonist ivuxolimab in advanced cancers. Clones were sequenced by immunoSEQ multiplex PCR, and TCRdb holds only the in-frame ones, with some missing. Among tens of thousands of clones listed, over 75% were seen once. The sequencing here drew on CD4+ or CD8+ T cells sorted from blood, taken in a trial of the OX40 agonist ivuxolimab. These receptor sequences come from an adult with an advanced solid tumor such as melanoma, head and neck, liver or kidney cancer.

The chain joins TRBV10-2 to TRBJ2-1, with 8 nucleotides matching TRBD2. Unmatched junction bases numbered 8, after V lost 6 bases and J lost 7 bases. The CDR3 contains 14 residues. The germline CDR1 and CDR2 sequences are WSHSY and SAAADI. CDR3 protein: CASRPSGLGNEQFF. As DNA, the CDR3 is TGCGCCAGCAGGCCTAGCGGGTTAGGGAATGAGCAGTTCTTC.

The rearrangement uses TRBV6-1 and TRBJ1-1; D perhaps matches TRBD1 (6 bases). V was trimmed by 3 bases and J by 10 bases, leaving 12 bases between them. The CDR3 is 12 amino acids. Germline CDR1 and CDR2: MNHNS and SASEGT. This chain's CDR3 is CASSERQERAFF. The CDR3 DNA reads as TGTGCCAGCAGTGAGAGACAGGAAAGAGCTTTCTTT.

The rearrangement joins TRBV19 to TRBJ2-1; the D gene could be TRBD1 or TRBD2 (6 bases each). The CDR3 covers 13 residues. Trimming cost V 1 base and J 8 bases, with 9 bases left between them. Germline V gene sequence: CDR1 LNHDA, CDR2 SQIVND (reference sequence). The CDR3 region is CASSIAEGDEQFF. DNA of the CDR3: TGTGCCAGTAGTATAGCGGAGGGGGATGAGCAGTTCTTC.

The V and J genes are TRBV6-1 and TRBJ2-7, with 9 bases matching TRBD2. V lost 6 bases and J lost 4; bases outside the gene matches: 4. CDR3 length: 13 residues. Germline V gene sequence: CDR1 MNHNS, CDR2 SASEGT. The DNA for the CDR3 is TGTGCCAGCAGGGAGACTAGCGGTTACGAGCAGTACTTC. It yields the protein CASRETSGYEQYF.

The V gene is TRBV6-6, the J gene TRBJ2-7; 8 nucleotides line up with TRBD1. Germline V gene sequence: CDR1 MNHNY, CDR2 SVGAGI (reference sequence). CDR3 length: 14 residues. The V gene end was trimmed by 6 bases and the J gene end by 3 bases; junction bases not matched to a gene: 7. CDR3 sequence reads: CASRLVGQGYEQYF. The CDR3 region has the DNA TGTGCCAGCAGATTAGTAGGACAGGGCTACGAGCAGTACTTC.

V usage is TRBV6-1 and J usage is TRBJ1-6, with D tentatively TRBD1 (6 bases). Germline loops: CDR1 MNHNS, CDR2 SASEGT. The CDR3 is made up of 15 amino acids. Trimming removed 0 bases from V and 5 bases from J, with 8 bases in between. CDR3: CASSEASGDNSPLHF. CDR3 DNA sequence: TGTGCCAGCAGTGAAGCATCAGGGGATAATTCACCCCTCCACTTT.